The clone carrying this TCR beta chain is judged medium-sized (0.01 to 0.1%). Its antigen is unidentified. This PCR relied on a set of 60 Vbeta primers and 13 Jbeta primers. The assay was immunoSEQ multiplex PCR, and TCRdb's table has in-frame clones only and misses some. The data contain around 200,000 clones, roughly 80% of them singletons. V was clipped by 3 bases and J by 2 bases; unmatched bases: 8. The CDR3 extends over 17 amino acids. Per germline, CDR1 MGHDK and CDR2 SYGVNS. This sample was taken from a study of cytomegalovirus exposure and HLA in healthy donors. Overall study findings and caveats: Listed as cytomegalovirus-associated were over 150 TCR beta chains.

The sample was PBMCs. This TCR derives from a man aged 50 to 60 in good health and CMV-seronegative. The chain has TRBV25-1 and TRBJ1-4; 8 positions agree with TRBD1. CDR3 sequence: CASSDKPGQVTNEKLFF. Written as DNA, the CDR3 is TGTGCCAGCAGTGACAAACCGGGACAGGTTACTAATGAAAAACTGTTTTTT.